One and the same sample provided the 3 T cell receptor beta chains below, sequenced in a study of cytomegalovirus exposure and HLA in healthy donors. Vbeta (60) and Jbeta (13) primers were used in the PCR. Sequencing was performed with immunoSEQ multiplex PCR; in TCRdb, only in-frame clones are kept and a portion is missing. There are 95,000 to 150,000 clones in the sample; approximately 80% occur only once, and less than 3% lies in the top ten. The sample consisted of PBMCs. These receptors originate from a woman between 40 and 55 years old in good health and CMV-seropositive.

J is TRBJ1-2 and V is TRBV10-3; D is uncertain. The length of the CDR3 is 13 residues. V lost 7 bases and J lost 6, with 15 bases in between. Germline V gene lookup returns CDR1 ENHRY and CDR2 SYGVKD. The CDR3 protein is CAITPGGRNGYTF. For the CDR3, the DNA is TGTGCCATCACGCCAGGTGGGCGTAATGGCTACACCTTC.

The rearrangement uses TRBV5-1 and TRBJ2-6; 9 positions match TRBD1. This CDR3 has 21 amino acids. After removal of 2 bases from V and 0 bases from J, the junction contained 15 bases not matched to a gene. CDR1 SGHRS and CDR2 YFSETQ come from the germline V gene. The CDR3 DNA reads as TGCGCCAGCAGCTTACCGGGACAGGGCTCTAACGGCAACTCTGGGGCCAACGTCCTGACTTTC. It codes for CASSLPGQGSNGNSGANVLTF.

The V gene is TRBV5-1, the J gene TRBJ2-7, with D possibly TRBD1 on 6 matching bases. This CDR3 contains 15 residues. Germline V CDR1 and CDR2: SGHRS, YFSETQ. V was shortened by 0 bases and J by 5 bases, with 15 bases between the two germline ends. As DNA, the CDR3 is TGCGCCAGCAGCTTGGAGGGACAATGGACGGACGAGCAGTACTTC. This sequence encodes CASSLEGQWTDEQYF.